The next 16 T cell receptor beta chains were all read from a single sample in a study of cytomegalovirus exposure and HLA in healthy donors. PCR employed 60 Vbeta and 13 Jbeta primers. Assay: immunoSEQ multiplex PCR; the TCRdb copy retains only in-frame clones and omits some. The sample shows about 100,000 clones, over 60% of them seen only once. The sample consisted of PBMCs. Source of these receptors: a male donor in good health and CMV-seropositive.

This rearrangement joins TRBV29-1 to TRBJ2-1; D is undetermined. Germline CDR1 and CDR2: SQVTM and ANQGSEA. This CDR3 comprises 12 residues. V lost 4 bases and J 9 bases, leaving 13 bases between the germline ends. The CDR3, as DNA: TGCAGCGTTGGACTTGTGGCCGGTGAGCAGTTCTTC. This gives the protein CSVGLVAGEQFF.

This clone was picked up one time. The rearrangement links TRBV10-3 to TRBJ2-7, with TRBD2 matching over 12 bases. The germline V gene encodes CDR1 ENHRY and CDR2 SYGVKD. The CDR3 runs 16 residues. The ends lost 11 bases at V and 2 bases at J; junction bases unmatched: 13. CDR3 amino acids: CAGFGTSGPLAYEQYF. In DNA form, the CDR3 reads TGTGCCGGCTTCGGGACTAGCGGGCCCCTCGCCTACGAGCAGTACTTC.

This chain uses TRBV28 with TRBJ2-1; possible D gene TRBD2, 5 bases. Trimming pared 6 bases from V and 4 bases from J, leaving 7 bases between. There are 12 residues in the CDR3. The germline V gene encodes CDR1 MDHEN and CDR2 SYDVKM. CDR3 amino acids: CASSEGYNEQFF. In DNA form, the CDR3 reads TGTGCCAGCAGCGAGGGTTACAATGAGCAGTTCTTC.

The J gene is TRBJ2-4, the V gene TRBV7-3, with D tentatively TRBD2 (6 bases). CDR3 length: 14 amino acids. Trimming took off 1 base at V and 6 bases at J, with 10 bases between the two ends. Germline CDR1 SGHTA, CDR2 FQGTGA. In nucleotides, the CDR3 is TGTGCCAGCAGCTTAAGCGGGACGGGAAACATTCAGTACTTC. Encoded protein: CASSLSGTGNIQYF.

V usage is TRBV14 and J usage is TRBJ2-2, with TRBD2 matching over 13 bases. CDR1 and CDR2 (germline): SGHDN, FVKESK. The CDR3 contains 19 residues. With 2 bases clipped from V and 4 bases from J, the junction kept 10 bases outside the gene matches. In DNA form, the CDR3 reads TGTGCCAGCAGCCAATTTGGGACAGGGACTAGCGGGACCACCGGGGAGCTGTTTTTT. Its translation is CASSQFGTGTSGTTGELFF.

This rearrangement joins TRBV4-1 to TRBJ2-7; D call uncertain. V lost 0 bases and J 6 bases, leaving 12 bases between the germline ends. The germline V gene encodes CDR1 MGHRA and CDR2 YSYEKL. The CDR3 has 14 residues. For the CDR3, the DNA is TGCGCCAGCAGCCAAGATCTTGGGCCCGGCGAGCAGTACTTC. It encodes CASSQDLGPGEQYF.

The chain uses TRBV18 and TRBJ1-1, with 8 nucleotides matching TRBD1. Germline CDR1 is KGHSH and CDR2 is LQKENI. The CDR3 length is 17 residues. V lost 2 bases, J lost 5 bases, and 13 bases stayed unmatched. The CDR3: CASSPRNRGTGGTEAFF. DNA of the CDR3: TGTGCCAGCTCACCAAGGAATAGAGGGACAGGTGGGACTGAAGCTTTCTTT.

For the CDR3, the DNA is TGTGCCAGCAGCTTAGACCCCAGGTCCCCCTACGAGCAGTACTTC. Residues: CASSLDPRSPYEQYF. The V call is TRBV7-9, the J call TRBJ2-7; D is ambiguous. The V gene lost 1 base and the J gene lost 2 bases, with 12 bases spanning the gap. The germline V gene has CDR1 SEHNR and CDR2 FQNEAQ (reference sequence). The CDR3 contains 15 residues.

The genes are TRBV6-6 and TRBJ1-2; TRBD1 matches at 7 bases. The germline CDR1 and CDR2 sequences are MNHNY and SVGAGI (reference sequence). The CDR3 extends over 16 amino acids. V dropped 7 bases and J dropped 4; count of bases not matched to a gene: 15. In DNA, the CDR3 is TGTGCCAGCAACCGGGACAGTGGGCGGGTGGGCTATGGCTACACCTTC. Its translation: CASNRDSGRVGYGYTF.

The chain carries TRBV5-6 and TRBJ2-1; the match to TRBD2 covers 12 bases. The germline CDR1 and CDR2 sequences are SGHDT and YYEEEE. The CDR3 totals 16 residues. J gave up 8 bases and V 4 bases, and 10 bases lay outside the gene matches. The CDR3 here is CASSSLLAGGGHEQFF. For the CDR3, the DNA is TGTGCCAGCAGCAGTTTACTAGCGGGAGGCGGCCATGAGCAGTTCTTC.

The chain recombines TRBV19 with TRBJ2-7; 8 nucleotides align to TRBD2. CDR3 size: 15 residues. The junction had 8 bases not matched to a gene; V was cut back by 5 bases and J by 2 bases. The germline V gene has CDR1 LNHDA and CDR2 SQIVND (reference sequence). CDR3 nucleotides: TGTGCCAGTAGTCCGGAAGCGGGGGTTACCTACGAGCAGTACTTC. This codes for CASSPEAGVTYEQYF.

CDR3 nucleotide sequence: TGTGCCACCAGCAGAGACCAGGGACATTTCTCCTACGAGCAGTACTTC. As protein: CATSRDQGHFSYEQYF. The gene calls are TRBV15 and TRBJ2-7; tentative D call: TRBD1 (6 bases). V lost 0 bases and J 0 bases, leaving 12 bases between the germline ends. The germline CDR1 and CDR2 sequences are LNHNV and YYDKDF (reference sequence). The CDR3 sequence is 16 residues long.

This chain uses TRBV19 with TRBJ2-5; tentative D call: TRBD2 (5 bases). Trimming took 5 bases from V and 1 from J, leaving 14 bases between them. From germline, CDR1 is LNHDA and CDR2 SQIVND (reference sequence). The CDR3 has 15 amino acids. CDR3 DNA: TGTGCCAGTAGTGGAGGCGGAACAGCCCAAGAGACCCAGTACTTC. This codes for CASSGGGTAQETQYF.

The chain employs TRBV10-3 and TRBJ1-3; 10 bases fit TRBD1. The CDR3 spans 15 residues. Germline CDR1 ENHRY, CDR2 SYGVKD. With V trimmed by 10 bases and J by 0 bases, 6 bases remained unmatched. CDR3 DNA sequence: TGTGCCACCGCGGGACAGGGGAGCTCTGGAAACACCATATATTTT. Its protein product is CATAGQGSSGNTIYF.

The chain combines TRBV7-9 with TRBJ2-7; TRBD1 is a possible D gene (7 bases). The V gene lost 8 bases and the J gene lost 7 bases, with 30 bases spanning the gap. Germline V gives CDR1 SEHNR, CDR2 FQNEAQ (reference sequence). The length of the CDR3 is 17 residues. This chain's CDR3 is CASAGGGQTLLPGEQYF. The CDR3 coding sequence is TGTGCCAGCGCCGGAGGGGGACAGACACTCCTACCGGGGGAGCAGTACTTC.

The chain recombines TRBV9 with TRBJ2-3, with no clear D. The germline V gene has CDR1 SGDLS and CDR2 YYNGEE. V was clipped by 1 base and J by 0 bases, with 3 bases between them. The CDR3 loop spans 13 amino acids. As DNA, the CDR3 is TGTGCCAGCAGCGTATCGAGCACAGATACGCAGTATTTT. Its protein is CASSVSSTDTQYF.